One sample yielded the 3 T cell receptor beta chains listed below, sequenced in a study of T cells in Graves' hyperthyroidism and ophthalmopathy. RNA transcripts served as the template for amplifying TCR beta CDR3 regions. With the HTBI primer set, the TCR CDR3 went through a first round of RT-PCR. TCRdb fed the multiplex PCR reads into MiXCR, producing one record per CDR3 protein. The sample holds about 700,000 distinct CDR3 sequences, around 15% seen once. The sequenced sample was blood. These receptors all come from a woman aged 18-29 years with Graves' hyperthyroidism.

This clonotype was observed many times. The V gene is TRBV12-3 or TRBV12-4, the J gene TRBJ1-1; 7 bases align to TRBD1. The trim removed 5 bases at V and 4 bases at J, leaving 13 bases unmatched. The CDR3 consists of 16 residues. The CDR3 region is CASSGWTGGSSTEAFF. CDR3 DNA: TGTGCCAGCAGTGGTTGGACAGGAGGAAGTTCCACTGAAGCTTTCTTT.

Concerning this clonotype: Just one base apart from a much larger clone, this may be a read error. This rearrangement joins TRBV30 to TRBJ2-5; D possibly corresponds to TRBD1 (6 bases). The end of the DNA aligns better with TRBJ2-1, so the J call may be wrong. The germline CDR1 and CDR2 sequences are GTSNPN and SVGIG (reference sequence). The CDR3 covers 12 residues. The chain's CDR3 is CASTGDLETQFF. CDR3 sequence (DNA): TGTGCCTCGACAGGTGACTTAGAGACCCAGTTCTTC.

This clonotype has a count of ten or more. CDR3 nucleotide sequence: TGTGCCAGCAGTGATACGTGGGGGAATGAGCAGTTCTTC. Its protein product is CASSDTWGNEQFF. The chain couples TRBV27 to TRBJ2-1; perhaps D is TRBD1 or TRBD2 (5 bases each). The CDR3 has 13 residues. V lost 5 bases and J lost 7, with 12 bases in between. CDR1 MNHEY and CDR2 SMNVEV come from the germline V gene (reference sequence).